Sequencing of this T cell receptor beta chain was carried out in a study of blood T cells in healthy people across ages. Trimming cost V 3 bases and J 2 bases, with 14 bases left between them. Germline assignment: CDR1 MNHEY and CDR2 SVGEGT. The CDR3 is 15 residues long. Notes on the study in general: Investigators viewed diversity estimates from one million T cells as underestimates, the study reported.

The authors ran a second PCR of roughly 6 to 12 cycles using a sample-barcoded 5' primer and a J-beta primer mix. MiXCR, run by TCRdb on the 5' RACE reads, gives a single entry per CDR3 protein. The data show around 1,000,000 distinct CDR3 sequences, about 23% seen once. In this sample, this clonotype turned up a few times. Its antigen remains unidentified. The sample was also linked to a second study, of T cells of mothers and their children. That paper notes: The people who donated were three healthy Caucasian mothers and their six children.

The chain carries TRBV6-2 or TRBV6-3 and TRBJ2-7; perhaps TRBD2 as D (6 bases). Sequences were obtained from blood. This sequence was found in a girl aged 2-10 years in good health. This chain's CDR3 is CASSYLYSGPYEQYF. The CDR3 coding sequence is TGTGCCAGCAGTTATTTATATAGCGGCCCCTACGAGCAGTACTTC.